These T cell receptor beta chains were read from a single sample in a study of monozygotic twins with inflammatory bowel disease. TCRdb reanalyzed the 5' RACE reads and collapses them to one entry per CDR3 protein, without DNA. Its listing shows approximately 400,000 distinct CDR3 sequences. Sequenced input: blood. The receptors here all came from a human donor with ulcerative colitis or Crohn's disease, or a healthy co-twin of an affected twin (not recorded which). Both conserved end residues are part of each CDR3.

j_call v_call cdr3_aa
TRBJ1-6 TRBV3-1 CASSQDIIFGGELHF
TRBJ1-1 TRBV5-6 CASSREWGRGTEAFF
TRBJ2-7 TRBV30 CAGQGAYEQYF
TRBJ2-7 TRBV10-3 CAIARDRAGEQYF
TRBJ2-1 TRBV21-1 CASRPHGAIVTGNEQFF
TRBJ2-7 TRBV27 CATGITRSYEQYF
TRBJ1-3 TRBV9 CASSVGGRVGNTIYF
TRBJ2-3 TRBV11-2 CASSLVGGQDTQYF
TRBJ2-7 TRBV6-2/TRBV6-3 CASSYNRQGNGEQYF
TRBJ1-5 TRBV7-9 CASSLLGPPQHF
TRBJ2-7 TRBV18 CASSPDQISYEQYF
TRBJ2-3 TRBV21-1 CAGPPQGPGTDTQYF
TRBJ2-7 TRBV5-5 CASSTRDANPGEQYF
TRBJ2-5 TRBV20-1 CSARDGLALETQYF
TRBJ2-5 TRBV27 CASIFYLPGGTAGF
TRBJ1-1 TRBV4-2 CASSQTAGYTEAFF
TRBJ2-7 TRBV7-2 CASSQRAGGSYEQYF
TRBJ2-5 TRBV27 CASRHLAGAGQETQYF
TRBJ1-5 TRBV24-1 CATSRYSNQPQHF
TRBJ1-3 TRBV5-1 CASSLDIRGGNTIYF
TRBJ1-5 TRBV6-2/TRBV6-3 CASSLPPRGNQPQHF
TRBJ2-1 TRBV28 CASSRLAGGRYEQFF
TRBJ2-7 TRBV5-1 CASSLRLDVDISYEQYF
TRBJ2-1 TRBV5-5 CASSIAGGGLNEQFF
TRBJ2-3 TRBV2 CASRWGTSGGADTQYF
TRBJ1-3 TRBV10-3 CAISEGQAIIGNTIYF
TRBJ2-7 TRBV27 CASSKQGNHEQYF
TRBJ2-5 TRBV4-2 CASSQDRYFQKTQYF
TRBJ1-2 TRBV28 CASSFSAGLNYGYTF
TRBJ1-2 TRBV28 CASSPDRGLYGYTF
TRBJ2-5 TRBV5-1 CASSWSGTSKQETQYF
TRBJ1-1 TRBV20-1 CSADIRNTEAFF
TRBJ2-5 TRBV7-2 CASSLVGTGGRETQYF
TRBJ2-1 TRBV12-3/TRBV12-4 CASSPEWGGYNEQFF
TRBJ2-5 TRBV10-3 CASLGTSGEGETQYF
TRBJ1-5 TRBV20-1 CSARPGTGVPNQPQHF
TRBJ1-4 TRBV9 CASSPGDTFNEKLFF
TRBJ1-2 TRBV12-3/TRBV12-4 CASSLYINYGYTF
TRBJ2-6 TRBV20-1 CSARAGLVVSGANVLTF
TRBJ1-3 TRBV5-4 CASSPGAGPGNTIYF
TRBJ2-2 TRBV10-3 CAIGREPTGELFF